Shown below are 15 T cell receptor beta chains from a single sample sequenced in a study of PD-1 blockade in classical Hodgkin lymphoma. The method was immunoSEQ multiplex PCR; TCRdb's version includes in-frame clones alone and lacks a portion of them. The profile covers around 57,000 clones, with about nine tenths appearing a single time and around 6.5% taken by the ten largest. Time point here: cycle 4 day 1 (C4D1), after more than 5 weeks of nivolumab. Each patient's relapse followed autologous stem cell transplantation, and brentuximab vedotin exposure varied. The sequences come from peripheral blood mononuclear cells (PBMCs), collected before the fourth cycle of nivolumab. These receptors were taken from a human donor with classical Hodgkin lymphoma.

The CDR3 DNA follows: TGTGCCAGCAGCCTGTTGAATAAGGCGGGACAGGGGTTTATTCTGTACGAGCAGTACTTC. The encoded protein is CASSLLNKAGQGFILYEQYF. The rearrangement links TRBV5-8 to TRBJ2-7; 10 nucleotides line up with TRBD1. Trimming took 4 bases from V and 4 from J; bases not matched to a gene: 23. The CDR3 contains 20 residues. The germline gives CDR1 SGHTS, CDR2 YDEGEE. The full variable domain, in which reference TRBV5-8 and TRBJ2-7 provide the parts outside the CDR3, is EAGVTQSPTHLIKTRGQQATLRCSPISGHTSVYWYQQALGLGLQFLLWYDEGEERNRGNFPPRFSGRQFPNYSSELNVNALELEDSALYLCASSLLNKAGQGFILYEQYFGPGTRLTVT.

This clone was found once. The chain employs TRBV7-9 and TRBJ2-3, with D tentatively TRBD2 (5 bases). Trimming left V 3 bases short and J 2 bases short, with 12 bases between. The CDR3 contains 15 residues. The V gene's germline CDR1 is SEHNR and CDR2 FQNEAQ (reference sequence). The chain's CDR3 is CASSFLGLNTDTQYF. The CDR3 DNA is TGTGCCAGCAGCTTCCTCGGACTGAACACAGATACGCAGTATTTT.

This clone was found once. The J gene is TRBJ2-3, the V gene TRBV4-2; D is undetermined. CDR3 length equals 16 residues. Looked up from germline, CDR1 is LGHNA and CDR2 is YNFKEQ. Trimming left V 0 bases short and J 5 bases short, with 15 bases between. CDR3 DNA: TGTGCCAGCAGCCAAGAGTCTGGGTTTCAAGGAGATACGCAGTATTTT. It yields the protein CASSQESGFQGDTQYF.

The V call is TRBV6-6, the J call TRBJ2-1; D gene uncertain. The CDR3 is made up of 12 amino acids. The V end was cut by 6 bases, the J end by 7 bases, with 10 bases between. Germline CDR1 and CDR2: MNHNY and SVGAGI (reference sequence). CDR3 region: CASRSGVNEQFF. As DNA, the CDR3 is TGTGCCAGCAGATCTGGGGTAAATGAGCAGTTCTTC.

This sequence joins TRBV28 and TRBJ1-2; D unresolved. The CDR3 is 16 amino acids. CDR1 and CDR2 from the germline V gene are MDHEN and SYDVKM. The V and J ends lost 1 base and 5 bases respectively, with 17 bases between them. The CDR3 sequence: CASSLSWKRVGYGYTF. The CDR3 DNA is TGTGCCAGCAGTTTATCGTGGAAGAGGGTGGGGTATGGCTACACCTTC.

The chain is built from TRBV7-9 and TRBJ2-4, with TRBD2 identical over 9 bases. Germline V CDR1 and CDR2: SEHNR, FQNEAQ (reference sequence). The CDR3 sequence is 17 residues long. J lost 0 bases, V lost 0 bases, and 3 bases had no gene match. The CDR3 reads CASSLASGGLAKNIQYF. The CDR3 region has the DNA TGTGCCAGCAGCTTAGCTAGCGGGGGATTAGCCAAAAACATTCAGTACTTC.

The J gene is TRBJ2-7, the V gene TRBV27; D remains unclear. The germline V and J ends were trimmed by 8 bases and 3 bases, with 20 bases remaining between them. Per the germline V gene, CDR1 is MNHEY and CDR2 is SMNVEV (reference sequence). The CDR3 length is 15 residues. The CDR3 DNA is TGTGCCAGCGGCGAAATCAAGGACGGATTCTACGAGCAGTACTTC. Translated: CASGEIKDGFYEQYF.

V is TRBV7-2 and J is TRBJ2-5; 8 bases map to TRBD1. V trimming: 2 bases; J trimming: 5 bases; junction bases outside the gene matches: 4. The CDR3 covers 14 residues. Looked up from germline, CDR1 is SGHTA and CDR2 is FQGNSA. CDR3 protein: CASSLPGGVETQYF. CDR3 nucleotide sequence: TGTGCCAGCAGCTTACCAGGGGGCGTGGAGACCCAGTACTTC.

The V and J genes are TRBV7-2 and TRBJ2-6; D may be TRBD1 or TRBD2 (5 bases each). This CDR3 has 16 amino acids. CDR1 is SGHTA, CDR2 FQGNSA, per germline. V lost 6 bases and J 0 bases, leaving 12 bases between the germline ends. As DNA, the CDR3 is TGTGCCAGCAGTAGTATGAGGGGCTCTGGGGCCAACGTCCTGACTTTC. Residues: CASSSMRGSGANVLTF.

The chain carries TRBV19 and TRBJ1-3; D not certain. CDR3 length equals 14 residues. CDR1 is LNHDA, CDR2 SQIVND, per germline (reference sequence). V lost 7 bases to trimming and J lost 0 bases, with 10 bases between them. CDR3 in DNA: TGTGCCAGTATCACCGACCGCTCTGGAAACACCATATATTTT. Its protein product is CASITDRSGNTIYF.

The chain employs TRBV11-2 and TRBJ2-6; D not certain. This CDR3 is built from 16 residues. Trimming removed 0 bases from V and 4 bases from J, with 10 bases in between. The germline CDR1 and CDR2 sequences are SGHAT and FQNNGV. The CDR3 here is CASSLDWALGANVLTF. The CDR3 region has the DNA TGTGCCAGCAGCTTAGACTGGGCTCTAGGGGCCAACGTCCTGACTTTC. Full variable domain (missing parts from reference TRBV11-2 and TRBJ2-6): EAGVAQSPRYKIIEKRQSVAFWCNPISGHATLYWYQQILGQGPKLLIQFQNNGVVDDSQLPKDRFSAERLKGVDSTLKIQPAKLEDSAVYLCASSLDWALGANVLTFGAGSRLTVL.

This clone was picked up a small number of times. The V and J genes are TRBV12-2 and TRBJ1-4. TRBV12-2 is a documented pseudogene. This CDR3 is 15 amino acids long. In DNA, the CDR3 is TGTGCAAGTCGCCACCGGTCGGGTAAGAACGAAAAACTGTTTTTT. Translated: CASRHRSGKNEKLFF.

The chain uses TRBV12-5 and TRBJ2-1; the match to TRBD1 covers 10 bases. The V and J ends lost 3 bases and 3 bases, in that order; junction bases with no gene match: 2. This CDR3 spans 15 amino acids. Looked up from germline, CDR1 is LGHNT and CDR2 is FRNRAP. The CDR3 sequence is CASGFGQGDYNEQFF. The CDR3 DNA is TGTGCTAGTGGTTTCGGACAGGGGGACTACAATGAGCAGTTCTTC.

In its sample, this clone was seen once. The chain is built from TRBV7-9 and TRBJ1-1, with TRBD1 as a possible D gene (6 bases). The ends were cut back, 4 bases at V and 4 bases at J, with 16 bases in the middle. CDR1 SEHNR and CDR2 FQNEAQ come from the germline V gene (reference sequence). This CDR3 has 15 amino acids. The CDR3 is CASSSRAGAGTEAFF. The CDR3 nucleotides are TGTGCCAGCAGCTCGAGGGCAGGGGCAGGCACTGAAGCTTTCTTT.

The CDR3 DNA reads as TGTGCCAGCAGTTGGCAGGGGACCCAGTACTTC. Protein: CASSWQGTQYF. The rearrangement joins TRBV6-5 to TRBJ2-5; maybe TRBD1 (5 bases). V dropped 4 bases and J dropped 7 bases, with 7 bases sitting between them. This CDR3 has 11 residues. Per germline, CDR1 MNHEY and CDR2 SVGAGI.